Below, one T cell receptor beta chain is given with its context. There is no known antigen for this receptor. One base away there is no much larger clone; base qualities are not given. The immunoSEQ Assay, a bias-controlled multiplex PCR, was used to amplify TCRbeta CDR3 regions from genomic DNA. In the paper's pipeline: Nucleated cell counts per sample were estimated from amplification of reference gene primers within the assay. To quantify the absolute abundance of each unique TCRbeta CDR3 rearrangement, sequence reads were collapsed and filtered. Productive Simpson clonality was computed per sample as the square root of Simpson's diversity index over productive rearrangements. As stored in TCRdb, this immuneACCESS dataset retains in-frame rearrangements with V and J assigned. A fraction of the clones does not appear; measured against another copy, unresolved V genes explain less than half of the discrepancy, and the remainder lacks a known reason. That table supplies the V and J calls and clone size; D and trimming were determined from the DNA. The sample table lists around 150,000 clones, around four fifths of them with a count of one. The ten biggest clones cover under 15% of the sample.

In the prospective study, participants were roughly 18 to 89 years old, resided in fewer than 25 geographic areas of the United States, and were enrolled through a virtual design. In the prospective study, cohorts were assigned on the basis of participant-reported clinical history obtained from a screening survey and a study questionnaire. For ImmuneRACE Cohort 3, a participant was defined as recovered based on two consecutive negative NP/OP PCR tests, clearance by a healthcare professional, or resolution of symptoms. Each participant in the prospective study had whole blood, serum and a nasopharyngeal or oropharyngeal swab collected by mobile phlebotomists. Over a roughly 2-month period, participants in the prospective study had the option of providing additional blood draws and questionnaires. Prospective study blood samples were shipped either frozen or at room temperature before DNA extraction.

This sample was included in a study of blood T cell repertoires in COVID-19 (dated by TCRdb to the early 2020s). For the wider study: Samples covering the acute and convalescent phases of COVID-19 were provided by collaborators in the United States, Italy and Spain. The prospective study material was composed of cDNA or gDNA derived from T cells, B-cell-depleted T cells, or PBMCs. Subjects who had been exposed to COVID-19, were actively infected with it, or had recovered from it provided the deeply sampled blood TCRbeta repertoires that made up the dataset. The repertoires were released in a freely available public database meant as a resource for research on the immune response to SARS-CoV-2. The samples were drawn from the first 160 participants of the ongoing ImmuneRACE study and from under 1,500 subjects provided by 6 global collaborators. Sample metadata almost always included a de-identified subject ID, COVID-19 status, age in years and sex. Where available, HLA class I and class II types were taken from metadata supplied by the sample provider and were not determined by assay-based typing.

The research as a whole found: Clinical and demographic metadata were provided uncurated, with the amount varying by source and participant.

This sequence was found in an older woman who had recovered from COVID-19. The source material was PBMCs or T cells enriched from blood (not recorded which).

The CDR3 region has the sequence CAWTKGGYGYTF. The bases are TGTGCCTGGACGAAGGGGGGGTATGGCTACACCTTC. The rearrangement combines TRBV30 with TRBJ1-2; perhaps TRBD1 is the D gene, with 6 bases matching. V lost 4 bases and J lost 5 bases; the stretch between them is 11 bases long. Reading from cysteine to phenylalanine, the CDR3 counts 12 amino acids. Only the CDR3 region is kept as DNA, spanning 36 bases read in frame from base 1. The germline V gene encodes CDR1 GTSNPN and CDR2 SVGIG (reference sequence).